These 17 T cell receptor beta chains share one sample of origin, sequenced in a study of cytomegalovirus exposure and HLA in healthy donors. The study ran its PCR with 60 Vbeta and 13 Jbeta primers. Using immunoSEQ multiplex PCR, the repertoire was profiled, and TCRdb retains in-frame clones only, with some absent. The data contain around 100,000 clones, over 55% of them singletons. The sequenced material came from PBMCs. These receptors came from a man between 18 and 29 years old in good health and CMV-seropositive.

This chain uses TRBV6-1 with TRBJ1-5; unclear D gene. V dropped 4 bases and J dropped 6 bases, with 10 bases sitting between them. This CDR3 is 13 amino acids long. The germline V gene has CDR1 MNHNS and CDR2 SASEGT. For the CDR3, the DNA is TGTGCCAGCAGTGTTGAGGAGTCTCAGCCCCAGCATTTT. Its translation is CASSVEESQPQHF.

The chain joins TRBV10-1 to TRBJ1-4; D gene uncertain. Between the trimmed V and J ends, which lost 4 bases and 0 bases, there was a span of 6 bases. The CDR3 contains 14 residues. Germline CDR1 is WNHNN and CDR2 is SYGVQD (reference sequence). The CDR3 nucleotides read TGCGCCAGCAGTGGAGGAGCAACTAATGAAAAACTGTTTTTT. Protein product: CASSGGATNEKLFF.

DNA for the CDR3: TGTGCCAGCAGCCGATGGGACAGGGACGGCGGGGAGCTGTTTTTT. It codes for CASSRWDRDGGELFF. The chain is built from TRBV5-6 and TRBJ2-2; TRBD1 agrees at 9 bases. V shed 4 bases and J 7 bases; nucleotides not matched to a gene: 8. CDR1 and CDR2 from the germline V gene are SGHDT and YYEEEE. The CDR3 covers 15 residues.

The chain joins TRBV19 to TRBJ2-3; TRBD2 matches 7 bases. Looked up from germline, CDR1 is LNHDA and CDR2 is SQIVND (reference sequence). J lost 5 bases, V lost 2 bases, and 4 bases had no gene match. This CDR3 spans 14 amino acids. The CDR3 DNA reads TGTGCCAGTAGTATAAGCCCTAGCGGAGATACGCAGTATTTT. This codes for CASSISPSGDTQYF. Full variable domain (outside the CDR3, taken from reference TRBV19 and TRBJ2-3): DGGITQSPKYLFRKEGQNVTLSCEQNLNHDAMYWYRQDPGQGLRLIYYSQIVNDFQKGDIAEGYSVSREKKESFPLTVTSAQKNPTAFYLCASSISPSGDTQYFGPGTRLTVL.

This clone has just one count. One end of the junction is discordant with germline, which a read error may explain. V usage is TRBV20-1 and J usage is TRBJ1-4; D perhaps matches TRBD1 (5 bases). This CDR3 is built from 11 residues. In germline, CDR1 is DFQATT, CDR2 SNEGSKA (reference sequence). DNA for the CDR3: TGCAGTGCTAGATCTGGGGCCCTTTTCGTTTTT. Its protein product is CSARSGALFVF.

This clone appeared a few times. This chain uses TRBV11-2 with TRBJ2-1, with a possible D match to TRBD1 (6 bases). V lost 4 bases and J lost 7, with 29 bases in between. This CDR3 has 19 amino acids. Per germline, CDR1 SGHAT and CDR2 FQNNGV. CDR3: CASSSIEVGQGILFNEQFF. CDR3 nucleotide sequence: TGTGCCAGCAGCTCGATAGAGGTAGGGCAGGGGATCCTTTTTAATGAGCAGTTCTTC.

The gene calls are TRBV6-5 and TRBJ1-5, with TRBD1 matching over 7 bases. The CDR3 is 15 amino acids. V was pared by 6 bases and J by 3 bases, with 8 bases of the junction left unmatched. In germline, CDR1 is MNHEY, CDR2 SVGAGI. In DNA form, the CDR3 reads TGTGCCAGCAGGCCACAGGGGTCTATCAATCAGCCCCAGCATTTT. Encoded protein: CASRPQGSINQPQHF.

CDR3 bases: TGTGCCAGTAGACGGGGAGATCAGCCCCAGCATTTT. Its translation is CASRRGDQPQHF. The J gene is TRBJ1-5, the V gene TRBV19; D is unresolved. V lost 6 bases and J 5 bases, leaving 8 bases between the germline ends. Germline V CDR1 and CDR2: LNHDA, SQIVND (reference sequence). The CDR3 extends over 12 amino acids.

V usage is TRBV6-5 and J usage is TRBJ1-4; the match to TRBD1 covers 8 bases. The CDR3 runs 14 residues. The V and J ends lost 6 bases and 8 bases, in that order; junction bases with no gene match: 8. Looked up from germline, CDR1 is MNHEY and CDR2 is SVGAGI. The CDR3 DNA follows: TGTGCCAGCAGCCAGACAGGGGCGGGCGAAAAACTGTTTTTT. Its translation is CASSQTGAGEKLFF.

V usage is TRBV5-1 and J usage is TRBJ2-7; no clear D. CDR1 and CDR2 from the germline V gene are SGHRS and YFSETQ. V shed 0 bases and J shed 5 bases, with 15 bases lying between them. This CDR3 is built from 15 residues. CDR3 amino acids: CASSLGQVLAHEQYF. The CDR3 bases are TGCGCCAGCAGCTTGGGGCAGGTGTTGGCCCACGAGCAGTACTTC.

The chain joins TRBV6-4 to TRBJ2-7, with 9 positions matching TRBD1. The CDR3 has 14 amino acids. CDR1 and CDR2 from the germline V gene are MRHNA and SNTAGT. Trimming removed 5 bases from V and 5 bases from J; junction bases left unmatched: 7. The CDR3: CASSSGTGLNEQYV. In DNA form, the CDR3 reads TGTGCCAGCAGTTCCGGGACAGGGCTTAACGAGCAGTACGTC.

The V and J genes are TRBV6-1 and TRBJ2-2, with D possibly matching TRBD1 (5 bases). Looked up from germline, CDR1 is MNHNS and CDR2 is SASEGT. The V gene lost 4 bases and the J gene lost 7 bases, with 10 bases spanning the gap. The CDR3 runs 13 residues. CDR3: CASSGQGYGELFF. CDR3 DNA: TGTGCCAGCAGTGGTCAGGGATACGGGGAGCTGTTTTTT.

This clone was seen once. The V and J genes are TRBV2 and TRBJ1-1; D unresolved. CDR1 and CDR2 from the germline V gene are SNHLY and FYNNEI. CDR3 length equals 14 residues. V lost 5 bases and J 5 bases, leaving 15 bases between the germline ends. CDR3 residues: CASSSLTGFTEAFF. As DNA, the CDR3 is TGTGCCAGCAGTTCCCTCACGGGGTTTACTGAAGCTTTCTTT. The variable domain in full, with the rest retrieved from reference TRBV2 and TRBJ1-1, is EPEVTQTPSHQVTQMGQEVILRCVPISNHLYFYWYRQILGQKVEFLVSFYNNEISEKSEIFDDQFSVERPDGSNFTLKIRSTKLEDSAMYFCASSSLTGFTEAFFGQGTRLTVV.

The CDR3 reads CASTLLAGGYNEQFF. CDR3 nucleotide sequence: TGTGCCAGCACCCTACTAGCGGGGGGGTACAATGAGCAGTTCTTC. This chain joins TRBV6-1 and TRBJ2-1, with TRBD2 identical over 13 bases. Losses at the gene ends were 7 bases for V and 4 bases for J; bases not matched to a gene: 4. Germline V gene data show CDR1 as MNHNS and CDR2 as SASEGT. The CDR3 spans 15 residues.

V usage is TRBV6-1 and J usage is TRBJ2-5; the D is unclear. Germline CDR1 reads MNHNS; CDR2 reads SASEGT. Trimming pared 8 bases from V and 1 base from J, leaving 11 bases between. This CDR3 is 13 amino acids long. DNA of the CDR3: TGTGCCAGCGACTTCCAAACCCAAGAGACCCAGTACTTC. Amino acid sequence: CASDFQTQETQYF.

The table lists this clone with a count of one. Written as DNA, the CDR3 is TGTGCCTGGAGTGTAAGGGCAGGGTCAATTCAAATGGCTTTCTTT. Amino acids: CAWSVRAGSIQMAFF. This sequence joins TRBV30 and TRBJ1-1, with D possibly matching TRBD1 (5 bases). Germline assignment: CDR1 GTSNPN and CDR2 SVGIG (reference sequence). Trimming shortened V by 0 bases and J by 11 bases, and 22 bases separated the two germline ends. This CDR3 contains 15 residues.

The chain has TRBV7-6 and TRBJ2-1; 8 bases align to TRBD1. CDR3 length: 15 residues. In germline, CDR1 is SGHVS, CDR2 FNYEAQ. V gave up 5 bases and J gave up 4 bases; unmatched junction bases: 7. The chain's CDR3 is CASSPGQGQYNEQFF. DNA for the CDR3: TGTGCCAGCAGCCCAGGACAGGGACAATACAATGAGCAGTTCTTC.